This T cell receptor (beta chain) was captured by sequencing in a study of post-analysis software for immune sequencing data. Study-level findings and limits: Relative to controls, patients had about 5 TRBV segments at higher frequency, with TRBV5-6, TRBV5-1 and TRBV20-1 among these.

As to this clonotype: Its specificity is not known.

Carried by the TCR beta cDNA libraries were unique molecular identifiers. TCRdb analysed the PCR reads with MiXCR anew, one entry per CDR3 protein. The data hold about half a million distinct CDR3 sequences, with around a third observed a single time. Germline V gene lookup returns CDR1 SGHRS and CDR2 YFSETQ. V was trimmed by 0 bases and J by 8 bases, leaving 23 bases between them. There are 17 residues in the CDR3. The sample consisted of blood. This TCR was recovered from a girl aged 2 to 17 with multiple sclerosis. The V and J genes are TRBV5-1 and TRBJ1-2; the D gene is possibly TRBD1 (6 bases). Written as DNA, the CDR3 is TGCGCCAGCAGCTTGGGCCCCCTGGAAACAGGGAAAGGGGGCTACACCTTC. This encodes CASSLGPLETGKGGYTF.